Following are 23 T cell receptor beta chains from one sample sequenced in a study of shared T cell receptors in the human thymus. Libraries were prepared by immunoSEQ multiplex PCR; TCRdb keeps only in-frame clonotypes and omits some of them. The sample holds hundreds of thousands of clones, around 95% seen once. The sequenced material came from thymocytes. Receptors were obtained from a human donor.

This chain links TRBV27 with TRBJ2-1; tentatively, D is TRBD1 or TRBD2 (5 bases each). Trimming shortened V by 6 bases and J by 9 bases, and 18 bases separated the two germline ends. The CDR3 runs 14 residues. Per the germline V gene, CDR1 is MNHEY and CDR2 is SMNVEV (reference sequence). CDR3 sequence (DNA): TGTGCCAGCAGCCTCGGGACGCCGGGTGGTGAGCAGTTCTTC. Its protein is CASSLGTPGGEQFF.

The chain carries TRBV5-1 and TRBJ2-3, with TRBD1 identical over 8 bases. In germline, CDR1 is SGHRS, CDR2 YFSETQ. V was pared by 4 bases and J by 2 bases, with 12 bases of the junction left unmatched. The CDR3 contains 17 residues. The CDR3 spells CASSPRGRDRYTDTQYF. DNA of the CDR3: TGCGCCAGCAGCCCCAGGGGGCGAGACAGATACACAGATACGCAGTATTTT.

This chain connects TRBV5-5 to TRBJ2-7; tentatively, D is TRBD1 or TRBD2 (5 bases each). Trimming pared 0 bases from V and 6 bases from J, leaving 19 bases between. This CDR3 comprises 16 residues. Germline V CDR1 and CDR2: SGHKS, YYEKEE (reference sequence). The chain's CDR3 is CASSLAGTSHPSEQYF. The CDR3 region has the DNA TGTGCCAGCAGCTTGGCCGGGACCTCCCACCCGTCCGAGCAGTACTTC. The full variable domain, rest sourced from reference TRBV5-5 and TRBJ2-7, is DAGVTQSPTHLIKTRGQQVTLRCSPISGHKSVSWYQQVLGQGPQFIFQYYEKEERGRGNFPDRFSARQFPNYSSELNVNALLLGDSALYLCASSLAGTSHPSEQYFGPGTRLTVT.

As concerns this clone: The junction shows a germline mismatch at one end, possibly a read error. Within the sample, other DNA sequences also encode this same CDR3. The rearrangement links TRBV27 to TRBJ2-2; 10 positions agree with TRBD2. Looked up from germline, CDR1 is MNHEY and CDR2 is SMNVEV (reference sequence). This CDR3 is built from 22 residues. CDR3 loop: CASSSRGVRAGGPLLNTGELFF. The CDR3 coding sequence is TGTGCCAGTAGTTCGAGGGGGGTACGAGCGGGAGGGCCCCTCCTTAACACCGGGGAGCTGTTTTTT.

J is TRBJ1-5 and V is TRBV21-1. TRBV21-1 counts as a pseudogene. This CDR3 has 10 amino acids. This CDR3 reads CSVRNQPQHF. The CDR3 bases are TGTTCCGTCCGCAATCAGCCCCAGCATTTT.

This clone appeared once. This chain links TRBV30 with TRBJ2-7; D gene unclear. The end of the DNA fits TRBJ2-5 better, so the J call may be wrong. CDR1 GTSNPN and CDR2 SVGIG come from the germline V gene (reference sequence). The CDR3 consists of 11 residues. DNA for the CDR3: TGTGCCTGGAGTATCAAAGAGACCCAGTACTTC. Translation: CAWSIKETQYF.

DNA of the CDR3: TGCGCCAGCAGCCAAGATCATGTAGGGGGCGGCTACACCTTC. Its translation: CASSQDHVGGGYTF. V usage is TRBV4-3 and J usage is TRBJ1-2, with 7 nucleotides matching TRBD1. The CDR3 loop spans 14 amino acids. V trimming: 0 bases; J trimming: 8 bases; junction bases outside the gene matches: 6. Per germline, CDR1 LGHNA and CDR2 YSLEER.

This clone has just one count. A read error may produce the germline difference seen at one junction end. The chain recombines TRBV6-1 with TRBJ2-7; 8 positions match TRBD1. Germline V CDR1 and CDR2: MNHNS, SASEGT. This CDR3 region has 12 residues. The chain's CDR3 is CASSEETGQVLF. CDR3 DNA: TGTGCCAGCAGTGAAGAGACGGGACAGGTCCTCTTC.

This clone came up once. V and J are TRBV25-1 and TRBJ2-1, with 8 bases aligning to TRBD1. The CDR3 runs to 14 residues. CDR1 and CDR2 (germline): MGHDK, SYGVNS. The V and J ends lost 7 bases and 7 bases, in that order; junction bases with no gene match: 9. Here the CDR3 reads CASTEDRAQNEQFF. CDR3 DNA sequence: TGTGCCAGCACAGAGGACAGGGCCCAGAATGAGCAGTTCTTC.

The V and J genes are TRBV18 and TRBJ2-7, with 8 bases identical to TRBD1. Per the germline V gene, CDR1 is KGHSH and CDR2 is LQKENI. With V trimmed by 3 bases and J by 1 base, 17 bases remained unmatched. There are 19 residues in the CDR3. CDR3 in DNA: TGTGCCAGCTCACCTCCCGTTGGGTGGGGCAGGGGGCCTTCCTACGAGCAGTACTTC. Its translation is CASSPPVGWGRGPSYEQYF.

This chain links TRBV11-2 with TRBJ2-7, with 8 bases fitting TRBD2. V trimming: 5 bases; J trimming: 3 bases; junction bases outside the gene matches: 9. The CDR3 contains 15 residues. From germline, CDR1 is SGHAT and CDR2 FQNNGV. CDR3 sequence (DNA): TGTGCCAGCAGCCCCGTTGAGCGGGAGATCTACGAGCAGTACTTC. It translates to CASSPVEREIYEQYF.

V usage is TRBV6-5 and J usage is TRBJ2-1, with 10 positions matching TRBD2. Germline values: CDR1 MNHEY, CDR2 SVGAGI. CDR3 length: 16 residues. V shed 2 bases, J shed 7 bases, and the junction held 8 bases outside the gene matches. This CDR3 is CASSYRGLAETNEQFF. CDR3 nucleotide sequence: TGTGCCAGCAGTTACCGCGGACTAGCGGAGACGAATGAGCAGTTCTTC.

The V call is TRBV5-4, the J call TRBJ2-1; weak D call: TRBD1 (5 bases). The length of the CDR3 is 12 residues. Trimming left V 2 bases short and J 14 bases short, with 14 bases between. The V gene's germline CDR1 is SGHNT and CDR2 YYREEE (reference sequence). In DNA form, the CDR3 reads TGTGCCAGCAGCTTCGACAGCGATAAGGAGTTCTTC. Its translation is CASSFDSDKEFF.

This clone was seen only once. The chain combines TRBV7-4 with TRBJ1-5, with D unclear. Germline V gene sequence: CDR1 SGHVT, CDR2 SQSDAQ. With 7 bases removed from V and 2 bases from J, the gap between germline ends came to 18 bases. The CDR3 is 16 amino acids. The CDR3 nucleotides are TGTGCCAGCATCCCTTCTGGCAGCCTTGGCAATCAGCCCCAGCATTTT. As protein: CASIPSGSLGNQPQHF.

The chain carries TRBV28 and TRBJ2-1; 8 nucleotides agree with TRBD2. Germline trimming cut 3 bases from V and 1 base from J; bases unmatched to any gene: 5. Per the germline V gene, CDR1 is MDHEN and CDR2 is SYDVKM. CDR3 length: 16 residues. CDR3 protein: CASSFPREGSYNEQFF. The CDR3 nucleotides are TGTGCCAGCAGTTTTCCACGGGAGGGGTCCTACAATGAGCAGTTCTTC.

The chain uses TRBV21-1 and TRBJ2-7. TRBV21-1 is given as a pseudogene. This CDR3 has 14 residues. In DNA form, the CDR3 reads TGTGCCAGCAGCCTCTCCTTAAGCTCCTACGAGCAGTACTTC. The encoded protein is CASSLSLSSYEQYF.

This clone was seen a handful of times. This CDR3 is CASKPRTSGNTIYF. DNA for the CDR3: TGTGCCAGCAAACCTCGAACCTCTGGAAACACCATATATTTT. This chain connects TRBV6-5 to TRBJ1-3; D gene ambiguous. V lost 7 bases, J lost 0 bases, and 10 bases lay in between. The CDR3 covers 14 residues. Germline V gene lookup returns CDR1 MNHEY and CDR2 SVGAGI.

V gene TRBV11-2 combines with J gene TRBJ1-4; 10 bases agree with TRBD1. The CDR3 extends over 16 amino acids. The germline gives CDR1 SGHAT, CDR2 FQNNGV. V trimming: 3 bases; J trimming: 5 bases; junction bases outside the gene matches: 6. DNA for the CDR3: TGTGCCAGCAGCTTCAAACCGGGACAGGGGAATGAAAAACTGTTTTTT. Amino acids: CASSFKPGQGNEKLFF.

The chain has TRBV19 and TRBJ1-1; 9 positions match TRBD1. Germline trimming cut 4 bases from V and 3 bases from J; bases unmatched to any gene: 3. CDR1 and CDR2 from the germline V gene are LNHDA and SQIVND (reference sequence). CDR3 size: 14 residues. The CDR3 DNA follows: TGTGCCAGTAGTAGGGACAGGGATGACACTGAAGCTTTCTTT. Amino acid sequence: CASSRDRDDTEAFF.

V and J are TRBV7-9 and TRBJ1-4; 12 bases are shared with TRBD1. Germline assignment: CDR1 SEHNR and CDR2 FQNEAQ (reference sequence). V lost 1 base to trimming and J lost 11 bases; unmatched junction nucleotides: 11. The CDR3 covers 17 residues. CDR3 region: CASSLEGGRDRGHKLFF. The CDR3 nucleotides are TGTGCCAGCAGCTTAGAAGGAGGCCGGGACAGGGGGCATAAACTGTTTTTT.

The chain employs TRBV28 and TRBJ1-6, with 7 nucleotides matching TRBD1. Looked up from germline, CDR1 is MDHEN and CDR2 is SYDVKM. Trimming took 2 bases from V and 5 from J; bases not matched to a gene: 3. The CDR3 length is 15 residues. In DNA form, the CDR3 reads TGTGCCAGCAGTTTAGGGACAGCCCATAATTCACCCCTCCACTTT. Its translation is CASSLGTAHNSPLHF.

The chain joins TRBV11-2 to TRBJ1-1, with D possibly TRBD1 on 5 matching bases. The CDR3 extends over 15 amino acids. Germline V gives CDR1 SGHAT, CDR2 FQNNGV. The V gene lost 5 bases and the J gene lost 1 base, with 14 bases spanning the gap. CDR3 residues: CASSLKGRGNTEAFF. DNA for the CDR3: TGTGCCAGCAGCCTAAAAGGGAGGGGGAACACTGAAGCTTTCTTT. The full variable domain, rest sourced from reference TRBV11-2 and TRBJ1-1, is EAGVAQSPRYKIIEKRQSVAFWCNPISGHATLYWYQQILGQGPKLLIQFQNNGVVDDSQLPKDRFSAERLKGVDSTLKIQPAKLEDSAVYLCASSLKGRGNTEAFFGQGTRLTVV.

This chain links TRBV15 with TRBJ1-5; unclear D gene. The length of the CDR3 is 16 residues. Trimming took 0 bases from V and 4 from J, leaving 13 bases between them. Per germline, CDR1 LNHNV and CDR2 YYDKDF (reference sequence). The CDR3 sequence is CATSREARTPNQPQHF. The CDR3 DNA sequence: TGTGCCACCAGCAGAGAGGCCCGGACGCCAAATCAGCCCCAGCATTTT.